The clone carrying this TCR beta chain was seen repeatedly, ten times or more. Libraries of TCR beta came from iRepertoire HTBI primers plus Arm-PCR of CDR3 regions. TCRdb reprocessed the multiplex PCR reads with MiXCR, giving one entry per CDR3 protein. The sample holds some 410,000 distinct CDR3 sequences, about 16% seen once. This specimen comes from a study of regulatory T cells in long-lasting Graves disease. The germline V gene encodes CDR1 MNHNS and CDR2 SASEGT. The CDR3 totals 16 residues. The trim removed 0 bases at V and 5 bases at J, leaving 9 bases unmatched. Time point reported: newly diagnosed GD, antithyroid drugs for less than 3 months. The authors made the TCR library using RNA they extracted from PBMCs. These data were also filed under a second study, of T cells in Graves' hyperthyroidism and ophthalmopathy.

This clonotype was obtained from a woman younger than 45 with Graves disease. This chain connects TRBV6-1 to TRBJ2-5, with 7 nucleotides matching TRBD1. The sample was peripheral blood mononuclear cells (PBMCs), taken at new diagnosis, from a patient treated with antithyroid drugs. CDR3 protein: CASSEAHRGVRETQYF. Here the CDR3 DNA reads TGTGCCAGCAGTGAAGCGCACAGGGGAGTACGGGAGACCCAGTACTTC.